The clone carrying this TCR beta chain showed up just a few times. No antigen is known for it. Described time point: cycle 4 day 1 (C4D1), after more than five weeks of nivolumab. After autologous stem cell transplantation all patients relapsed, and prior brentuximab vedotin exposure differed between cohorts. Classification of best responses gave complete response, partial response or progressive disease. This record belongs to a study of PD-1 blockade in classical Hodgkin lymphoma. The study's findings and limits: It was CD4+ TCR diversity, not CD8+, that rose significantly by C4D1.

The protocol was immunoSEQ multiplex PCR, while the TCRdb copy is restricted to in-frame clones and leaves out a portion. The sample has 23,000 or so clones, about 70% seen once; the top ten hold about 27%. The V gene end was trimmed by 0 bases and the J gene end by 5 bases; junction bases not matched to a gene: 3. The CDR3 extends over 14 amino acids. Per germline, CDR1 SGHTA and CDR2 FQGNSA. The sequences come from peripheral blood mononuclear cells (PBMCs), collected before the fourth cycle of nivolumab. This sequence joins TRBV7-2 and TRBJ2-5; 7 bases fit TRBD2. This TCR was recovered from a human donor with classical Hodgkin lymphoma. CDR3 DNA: TGTGCCAGCAGCTTAGCCGCGGGGGTGGAGACCCAGTACTTC. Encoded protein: CASSLAAGVETQYF. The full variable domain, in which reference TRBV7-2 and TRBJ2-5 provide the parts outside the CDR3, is GAGVSQSPSNKVTEKGKDVELRCDPISGHTALYWYRQSLGQGLEFLIYFQGNSAPDKSGLPSDRFSAERTGGSVSTLTIQRTQQEDSAVYLCASSLAAGVETQYFGPGTRLLVL.